Listed here are 3 T cell receptor beta chains from one sample, sequenced in a study of blood T cell repertoires in COVID-19. Assay: immunoSEQ multiplex PCR; the TCRdb copy retains only in-frame clones and omits some. The sample holds about 300,000 clones, 80% to 90% seen once. The specimen was peripheral blood. The receptor set was obtained from a woman aged 40-49 years who had recovered from COVID-19.

The J gene is TRBJ1-3, the V gene TRBV9; TRBD1 aligns across 7 bases. Trimming took 3 bases from V and 3 from J; bases not matched to a gene: 3. The CDR3 has 14 amino acids. CDR1 and CDR2 (germline): SGDLS, YYNGEE. In DNA form, the CDR3 reads TGTGCCAGCAGCGACGGGACAGTTGGAAACACCATATATTTT. As protein: CASSDGTVGNTIYF.

The sample holds one count of this clone. The V and J genes are TRBV21-1 and TRBJ2-7; TRBD1, the D gene given by the table, was not confirmed from the DNA. TRBV21-1 is noted as a pseudogene. This CDR3 spans 13 amino acids. The CDR3 spells CASEQGMSDEQYF. The CDR3, as DNA: TGTGCCAGCGAACAGGGTATGAGCGACGAGCAGTACTTC.

The chain carries TRBV27 and TRBJ2-6; D not certain. The CDR3 is 13 amino acids. The V gene's germline CDR1 is MNHEY and CDR2 SMNVEV (reference sequence). Deletions cut 10 bases from V and 0 bases from J, with 7 bases between. CDR3 protein: CATSSSGANVLTF. As DNA, the CDR3 is TGTGCCACCTCCAGCTCTGGGGCCAACGTCCTGACTTTC.